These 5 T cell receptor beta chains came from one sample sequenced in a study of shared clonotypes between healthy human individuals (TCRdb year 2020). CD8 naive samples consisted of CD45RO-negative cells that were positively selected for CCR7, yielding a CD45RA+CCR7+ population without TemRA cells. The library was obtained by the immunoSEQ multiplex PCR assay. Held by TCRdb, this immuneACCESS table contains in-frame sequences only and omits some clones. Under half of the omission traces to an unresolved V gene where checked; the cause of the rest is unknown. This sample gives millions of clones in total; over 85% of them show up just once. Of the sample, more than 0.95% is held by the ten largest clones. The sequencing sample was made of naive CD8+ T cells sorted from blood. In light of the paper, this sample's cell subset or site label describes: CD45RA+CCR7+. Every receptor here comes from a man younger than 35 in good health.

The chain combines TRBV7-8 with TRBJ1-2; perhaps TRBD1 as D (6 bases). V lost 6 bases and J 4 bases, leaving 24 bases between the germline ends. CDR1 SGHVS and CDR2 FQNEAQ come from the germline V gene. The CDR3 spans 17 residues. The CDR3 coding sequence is TGTGCCAGCAGTTGGACGACAGGCCTCGCGGCCGGCTATGGCTACACCTTC. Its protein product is CASSWTTGLAAGYGYTF. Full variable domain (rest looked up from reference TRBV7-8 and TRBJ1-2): GAGVSQSPRYKVAKRGQDVALRCDPISGHVSLFWYQQALGQGPEFLTYFQNEAQLDKSGLPSDRFFAERPEGSVSTLKIQRTQQEDSAVYLCASSWTTGLAAGYGYTFGSGTRLTVV.

Here the CDR3 DNA reads TGTGCCAGCAGCTTACCTGTGACGGGAGAAAGCACAGATACGCAGTATTTT. Translation gives CASSLPVTGESTDTQYF. The rearrangement links TRBV9 to TRBJ2-3; the D gene is possibly TRBD2 (6 bases). The germline V gene has CDR1 SGDLS and CDR2 YYNGEE. The CDR3 length is 17 residues. Trimming removed 4 bases from V and 0 bases from J, with 18 bases in between. Combining the CDR3 with reference TRBV9 and TRBJ2-3 gives the whole variable domain DSGVTQTPKHLITATGQRVTLRCSPRSGDLSVYWYQQSLDQGLQFLIQYYNGEERAKGNILERFSAQQFPDLHSELNLSSLELGDSALYFCASSLPVTGESTDTQYFGPGTRLTVL.

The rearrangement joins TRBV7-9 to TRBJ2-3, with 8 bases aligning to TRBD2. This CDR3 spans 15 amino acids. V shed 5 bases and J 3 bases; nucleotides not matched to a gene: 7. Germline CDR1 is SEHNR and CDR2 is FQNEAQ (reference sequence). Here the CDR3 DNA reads TGTGCCAGCAGCCCACCACTAGCGGAGACAGATACGCAGTATTTT. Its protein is CASSPPLAETDTQYF.

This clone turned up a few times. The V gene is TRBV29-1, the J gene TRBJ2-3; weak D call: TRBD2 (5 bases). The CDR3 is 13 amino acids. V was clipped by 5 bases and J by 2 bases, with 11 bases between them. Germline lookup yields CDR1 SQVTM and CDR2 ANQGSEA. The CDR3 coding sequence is TGCAGCGTTAGCGGCTATACCACAGATACGCAGTATTTT. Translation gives CSVSGYTTDTQYF.

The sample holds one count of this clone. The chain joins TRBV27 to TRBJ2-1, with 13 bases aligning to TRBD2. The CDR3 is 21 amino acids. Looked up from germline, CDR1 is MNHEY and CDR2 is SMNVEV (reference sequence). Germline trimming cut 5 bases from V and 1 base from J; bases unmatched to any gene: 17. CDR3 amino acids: CASSPLPGLAGVFLSYNEQFF. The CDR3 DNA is TGTGCCAGCAGTCCATTACCCGGACTAGCGGGAGTCTTTTTGTCCTACAATGAGCAGTTCTTC.